Listed below are T cell receptor beta chains from one sample, sequenced in a study of blood T cells in healthy people across ages. TCRdb recomputed calls from the 5' RACE reads with MiXCR, one row per CDR3 protein. The sample shows 950,000 to 1,200,000 distinct CDR3 sequences, less than 45% of them seen only once. What was sequenced was blood. The origin of the receptors is a young man in good health. Both conserved end residues are part of each CDR3. A D gene is named only where the DNA matches it firmly. Only some rows state a clone size, as once, few, many or a class for expanded clones.

V gene	D gene	J gene	clone size	CDR3 DNA	CDR3 protein
TRBV4-1	TRBD1	TRBJ1-3	-	TGCGCCAGCAGCCACCCGGGACAGGGAACGCTTAGAAACACCATATATTTT	CASSHPGQGTLRNTIYF
TRBV6-6	-	TRBJ1-1	-	TGTGCCAACAGTTACGCTACTACTGAAGCTTTCTTT	CANSYATTEAFF
TRBV27	TRBD2	TRBJ2-1	-	TGTGCCAGCATGGGACTAGCTCGCAATGAGCAGTTCTTC	CASMGLARNEQFF
TRBV27	-	TRBJ2-2	-	TGTGCCACCGCCCGTAGCGACACTGCCAACACCGGGGAGCTGTTTTTT	CATARSDTANTGELFF
TRBV7-2	-	TRBJ1-6	-	TGTGCCAGCAGCTTCCTACAGGGTCGTAATTCACCCCTCCACTTT	CASSFLQGRNSPLHF
TRBV28	TRBD1	TRBJ1-2	few	TGTGCCAGCAGCATGGACAGGGGAACTCCTAACTATGGCTACACCTTC	CASSMDRGTPNYGYTF
TRBV3-1	-	TRBJ2-5	-	TGTGCCAGCAACCAAGTCGGGCAAGAGACCCAGTACTTC	CASNQVGQETQYF
TRBV20-1	TRBD2	TRBJ2-3	few	TGCAGTGCTAGAGACGATAGACTAGCGGCGACAGATACGCAGTATTTT	CSARDDRLAATDTQYF
TRBV7-8	-	TRBJ2-7	-	TGTGCCAGCAGCGTAGTGGGAAATCCCTACGAGCAGTACTTC	CASSVVGNPYEQYF
TRBV27	-	TRBJ2-1	-	TGTGCCAGCAGTTTATCGCTACAATCCTCCTACAATGAGCAGTTCTTC	CASSLSLQSSYNEQFF
TRBV7-2	TRBD1	TRBJ2-5	-	TGTGCCAGCAGCTTAGCGTTCGGGACAGGGGATTCAGAGCAGTACTTC	CASSLAFGTGDSEQYF
TRBV3-1	TRBD1	TRBJ2-7	-	TGTGCCAGCAGCAAAGGACAGGAATACTACGAGCAGTACTTC	CASSKGQEYYEQYF
TRBV27	-	TRBJ2-2	-	TGTGCCAGCAGTGACAGATTGAACACCGGGGAGCTGTTTTTT	CASSDRLNTGELFF
TRBV3-1	-	TRBJ1-5	-	TGTGCCAGCAGCCAAGCGCACGGTAGCAATCAGCCCCAGCATTTT	CASSQAHGSNQPQHF
TRBV11-2	-	TRBJ2-4	few	TGTGCCAGCAGCTTACAGGGTGGGGGAAACATTCAGTACTTC	CASSLQGGGNIQYF
TRBV4-1	TRBD2	TRBJ2-1	-	TGCGCCAGCAACCAAGAAGTTAGAGGAGCGGGGGATGATGAGCAGTTCTTC	CASNQEVRGAGDDEQFF
TRBV12-3/TRBV12-4	TRBD1	TRBJ2-7	-	TGTGCCAGCAGCCCCAGGCGGACAGGGTCGTACGAGCAGTACTTC	CASSPRRTGSYEQYF
TRBV18	TRBD2	TRBJ2-5	-	TGTGCCAGCTCACCAGAAATCCGGACTAGCCTAGAGACCCAGTACTTC	CASSPEIRTSLETQYF
TRBV7-9	TRBD1	TRBJ1-1	once	TGTGCCAGCAGCGCCGACAGTCGTTCATGGGAAGGACAGGGGGCAGCTTTCTTT	CASSADSRSWEGQGAAFF
TRBV20-1	-	TRBJ1-5	-	TGCAGTGCTAGAGACTATTTGGGGACGGTGAGCAATCAGCCCCAGCATTTT	CSARDYLGTVSNQPQHF
TRBV4-1	TRBD1	TRBJ1-2	few	TGCGCCAGCAGCCATGCTACAGGGGCTGCTGGCTACACCTTC	CASSHATGAAGYTF
TRBV10-3	-	TRBJ2-5	-	TGTGCCGTCAGTGAGCCCCAGGGGAGGTCCCAAGAGACCCAGTACTTC	CAVSEPQGRSQETQYF
TRBV14	-	TRBJ2-6	-	TGTGCCAGCAGCCAAGTCCCAGGCGCCTCTGGGGCCAACGTCCTGACTTTC	CASSQVPGASGANVLTF
TRBV2	TRBD1	TRBJ1-4	-	TGTGCCAGCAGTGAAGCTCCGGGACAGGGGAATGAAAAACTGTTTTTT	CASSEAPGQGNEKLFF
TRBV6-2/TRBV6-3	-	TRBJ2-6	few	TGTGCCAGCAGAGACACCTCTGGGGCCAACGTCCTGACTTTC	CASRDTSGANVLTF
TRBV5-1	-	TRBJ1-2	few	TGCGCCAGCAGCTGGGAGGCAGGGACGGATGGCTACACCTTC	CASSWEAGTDGYTF
TRBV20-1	TRBD2	TRBJ2-3	-	TGCAGTGCTAGGGGGCGCACTCCCGGGGGGGATACGCAGTATTTT	CSARGRTPGGDTQYF
TRBV19	-	TRBJ2-3	-	TGTGCCAGTAGTATCGCGGGGGCATTAGATACGCAGTATTTT	CASSIAGALDTQYF
TRBV27	-	TRBJ2-5	-	TGTGCCAGCAGTCCCCGGGCCCCACCTCGGGAGCAGTACTTC	CASSPRAPPREQYF
TRBV18	-	TRBJ2-3	-	TGTGCCAGCTCACCCGACTATGCTAGCACAGATACGCAGTATTTT	CASSPDYASTDTQYF
TRBV30	-	TRBJ2-6	-	TGTGCCTGGAACAGGGAGAACTCTGGGGCCAACGTCCTGACTTTC	CAWNRENSGANVLTF
TRBV7-2	-	TRBJ1-4	-	TGTGCCAGCAGCCCGTTTGCGGGGGGCAATGAAAAACTGTTTTTT	CASSPFAGGNEKLFF
TRBV6-2/TRBV6-3	TRBD1	TRBJ1-6	-	TGTGCCAGCAGTCTCGATACGACAGGGGTGAAAAATAATTCACCCCTCCACTTT	CASSLDTTGVKNNSPLHF
TRBV28	TRBD1	TRBJ1-2	-	TGTGCCAGCAGCTTGACAGGGGGCGGTGGCTACACCTTC	CASSLTGGGGYTF
TRBV19	TRBD1	TRBJ2-2	-	TGTGCCAGTAGTAGCGGGACAGGACTCACCGGGGAGCTGTTTTTT	CASSSGTGLTGELFF
TRBV18	-	TRBJ1-2	-	TGTGCCAGCTCATCACAGGGCCCGTTTAACTATGGCTACACCTTC	CASSSQGPFNYGYTF
TRBV6-2/TRBV6-3	TRBD1	TRBJ2-1	-	TGTGCCAGCCGGTGGACAGGGACGGCGTTCAATGAGCAGTTCTTC	CASRWTGTAFNEQFF
TRBV28	-	TRBJ2-1	many	TGTGCCAGCAGTAGCAATGAGCAGTTCTTC	CASSSNEQFF
TRBV6-2/TRBV6-3	-	TRBJ1-1	-	TGTGCCAGCAGTTACTCTGGGCGGGGGCGGGTCACTGAAGCTTTCTTT	CASSYSGRGRVTEAFF
TRBV5-1	-	TRBJ2-7	-	TGCGCCAGCAGCTTGGGGCCAGTTAAGGACGAGCAGTACTTC	CASSLGPVKDEQYF
TRBV19	TRBD1	TRBJ2-3	-	TGTGCCAGTAAGGGGGCCGGAGATACGCAGTATTTT	CASKGAGDTQYF
TRBV13	-	TRBJ2-7	few	TGTGCCAGCAGCTTAGGCGGCCACGAGCAGTACTTC	CASSLGGHEQYF
TRBV6-6	TRBD1	TRBJ1-1	once	TGTGCCTTCTCGGGACAGCCGAACACTGAAGCTTTCTTT	CAFSGQPNTEAFF
TRBV6-2/TRBV6-3	TRBD1	TRBJ2-2	-	TGTGCCAGCAGGGGACAGGGGGCTTTAGGCGGGGAGCTGTTTTTT	CASRGQGALGGELFF
TRBV5-1	TRBD1	TRBJ1-6	-	TGCGCCAGCAGCTTGGCCGGACAGGGGCAAACCTATAATTCACCCCTCCACTTT	CASSLAGQGQTYNSPLHF
TRBV6-1	-	TRBJ2-2	few	TGTGCCAGCAGTGAACTAGGACCCGGGGAGCTGTTTTTT	CASSELGPGELFF
TRBV10-3	TRBD1	TRBJ2-1	many	TGTGCCATCAGCGAAGGGACAGCCGCCTACAATGAGCAGTTCTTC	CAISEGTAAYNEQFF
TRBV5-1	TRBD1	TRBJ2-5	-	TGCGCCAGCAGCTCGGGGACAGGGGTGGAGACCCAGTACTTC	CASSSGTGVETQYF
TRBV29-1	-	TRBJ2-5	few	TGCAGCGTTGGGTTCCGGGGAAACCAAGAGACCCAGTACTTC	CSVGFRGNQETQYF
TRBV4-1	-	TRBJ1-2	few	TGCGCCAGCAGCCAAGGGCTGAGACAATCTAACTATGGCTACACCTTC	CASSQGLRQSNYGYTF
TRBV10-3	-	TRBJ2-5	few	TGTGCCACGCTTAACAGGGAAGAGACCCAGTACTTC	CATLNREETQYF
TRBV12-3/TRBV12-4	-	TRBJ1-2	-	TGTGCCAGCAGTTTAATCGCCCCTAGAATGGACTATGGCTACACCTTC	CASSLIAPRMDYGYTF
TRBV20-1	TRBD1	TRBJ1-5	-	TGCAGTGCAGAGCCGGGACAGGGGCCCGATCAGCCCCAGCATTTT	CSAEPGQGPDQPQHF
TRBV4-1	-	TRBJ1-1	-	TGCGCCAGCAGCCAAGCGAGGTTAGGAATGAACACTGAAGCTTTCTTT	CASSQARLGMNTEAFF
TRBV20-1	-	TRBJ2-3	-	TGCAGTGCTAGAGAAAGGGTTAGGGCGGGGCACCTACGAGGAGATACGCAGTATTTT	CSARERVRAGHLRGDTQYF
TRBV6-6	-	TRBJ1-4	few	TGTGCCAGCAGCCCCTGGGGGAATGAAAAACTGTTTTTT	CASSPWGNEKLFF
TRBV25-1	-	TRBJ1-5	few	TGTGCCAGCAGCCCCTATGGCACGACTGTGCCCCAGCATTTT	CASSPYGTTVPQHF